The rows below give T cell receptor beta chains drawn from one sample of a study of technical replicates of blood from a handful of donors. Assay: immunoSEQ multiplex PCR; the TCRdb copy retains only in-frame clones and omits some. Counted here are about 59,000 clones, around 88% occurring once; the ten biggest clones make up 5.1%. The source material was PBMCs. These receptors were collected from a human donor in good health. Some clones in this sample may be carry-over from other donors' samples. The CDR3 runs from the conserved cysteine through the conserved F or W. D genes are given only for firm matches.

v_call	cdr3_length	d_call	j_call	cdr3_nt	cdr3_aa
TRBV7-2	12	NA	TRBJ2-2	TGTGCCAGCAGCCTTCGCACCGGGGAGCTGTTTTTT	CASSLRTGELFF
TRBV18	15	NA	TRBJ1-3	TGTGCCAGCTCACCACCTGGGGCAACCGGAAACACCATATATTTT	CASSPPGATGNTIYF
TRBV5-5	16	TRBD1	TRBJ1-2	TGTGCCAGCAGCTCCGCCGGGACAGGCAGGCCTTATGGCTACACCTTC	CASSSAGTGRPYGYTF
TRBV7-2	15	TRBD1	TRBJ1-2	TGTGCCAGCAGCTCCCGACAGGGGGACAGCTATGGCTACACCTTC	CASSSRQGDSYGYTF
TRBV10-3	14	NA	TRBJ1-5	TGTGCCATCAGTGAGTCGCCGGGCAATCAGCCCCAGCATTTT	CAISESPGNQPQHF
TRBV2	14	TRBD1	TRBJ1-2	TGTGCCAGCAGTAGACAGGGTCCAAACTATGGCTACACCTTC	CASSRQGPNYGYTF
TRBV27	15	NA	TRBJ1-2	TGTGCCAGCAGGACTCTAGAGTTAAGGAGGGGAGGCTACACCTTC	CASRTLELRRGGYTF
TRBV25-1	13	NA	TRBJ1-2	TGTGCCAGCAGTGACTCAGGGGCAAGAGGCTACACCTTC	CASSDSGARGYTF
TRBV25-1	13	TRBD1	TRBJ1-5	TGTGCCAGCAGTGGACAGGGAAATCAGCCCCAGCATTTT	CASSGQGNQPQHF
TRBV5-8	13	NA	TRBJ1-2	TGTGCCAGCAGTCCCAGGGGCGTCGATGGCTACACCTTC	CASSPRGVDGYTF
TRBV4-1	14	NA	TRBJ2-5	TGCGCCAGCAGCCAAGTGGGGGGAGGAGAGACCCAGTACTTC	CASSQVGGGETQYF
TRBV19	13	NA	TRBJ1-1	TGTGCCAGTAGTAAAGGCGGGGCTCAGGAAGCTTTCTTT	CASSKGGAQEAFF
TRBV6-1	13	NA	TRBJ2-7	TGTGCCAGCACCTACAGGGTTTCCTACGAGCAGTACTTC	CASTYRVSYEQYF
TRBV6-4	17	TRBD2	TRBJ2-5	TGTGCCAGCAGTGAACCGACTAGCGGGGGCCTCCAAGAGACCCAGTACTTC	CASSEPTSGGLQETQYF
TRBV7-9	15	TRBD1	TRBJ1-1	TGTGCCAGCAGCTCGCCGGGACAGGGGGTCACTGAAGCTTTCTTT	CASSSPGQGVTEAFF